This T cell receptor beta chain was recovered during a study of shared T cell receptors in the human thymus. The CDR3 is 15 amino acids. Germline-derived CDR1 and CDR2 are MRHNA and SNTAGT. Trimming at V came to 0 bases and at J to 4 bases, leaving 5 bases not matched to a gene. Sequencing used immunoSEQ multiplex PCR; TCRdb keeps in-frame clones, though not all of them. The sample consists of over 60,000 clones, nearly 95% of them appearing once. The chain carries TRBV6-4 and TRBJ2-7, with 8 bases matching TRBD2. The material sequenced was thymocytes. This TCR derives from a human donor. The CDR3 reads CASSDSPGGRYEQYF. Here the CDR3 DNA reads TGTGCCAGCAGTGACTCCCCGGGGGGGCGATACGAGCAGTACTTC.